This TCR beta chain derives from a study of blood T cell repertoires in COVID-19. Authors' data handling: Estimated nucleated cell counts came from reference gene primer amplification. Data came from immunoSEQ multiplex PCR; TCRdb stores just in-frame clones and leaves some out. Clone size and V and J calls were adopted from that table, with D and trimming inferred from the DNA. The sample includes about 90,000 clones, about 89% of them seen just once. V lost 7 bases to trimming and J lost 4 bases, with 16 bases between them. Germline values: CDR1 SEHNR, CDR2 FQNEAQ (reference sequence). The CDR3 has 14 amino acids.

The sequenced sample was peripheral blood. This clonotype was sampled from a man over 45 with COVID-19, enrolled during active disease. The chain recombines TRBV7-9 with TRBJ1-2, with a possible D match to TRBD1 (6 bases). The CDR3 region has the DNA TGTGCCAGCACCCGTTGGGGGACACTCTATGGCTACACCTTC. It is translated as CASTRWGTLYGYTF.